The 15 T cell receptor beta chains below come from one sample, sequenced in a study of cytomegalovirus exposure and HLA in healthy donors. The primer mix had 60 Vbeta and 13 Jbeta primers. Data came from immunoSEQ multiplex PCR; TCRdb stores just in-frame clones and leaves some out. The sample holds more than 150,000 clones, approximately 85% seen once. Specimen: PBMCs. The receptor set was obtained from a man aged 18 to 29 in good health and CMV-seropositive.

The J gene is TRBJ1-2, the V gene TRBV4-1; 7 bases match TRBD1. The CDR3 is made up of 15 amino acids. V was pared by 3 bases and J by 4 bases, with 8 bases of the junction left unmatched. The germline V gene encodes CDR1 MGHRA and CDR2 YSYEKL. CDR3 loop: CASSQLPTGSYGYTF. For the CDR3, the DNA is TGCGCCAGCAGCCAGCTGCCGACAGGGTCCTATGGCTACACCTTC.

V usage is TRBV6-5 and J usage is TRBJ1-2; D uncertain. This CDR3 comprises 12 residues. Germline CDR1 and CDR2: MNHEY and SVGAGI. Deletions cut 5 bases from V and 8 bases from J, with 12 bases between. CDR3 amino acids: CASSPRSGGYTF. CDR3 DNA sequence: TGTGCCAGCAGTCCGCGGAGTGGGGGCTACACCTTC.

CDR3 nucleotide sequence: TGTGCCAGCAGTTACGGGGCAACCGTGGGGCAGCCCCAGCATTTT. Translating gives CASSYGATVGQPQHF. The gene calls are TRBV6-6 and TRBJ1-5, with TRBD1 as a possible D gene (5 bases). Trimming removed 2 bases at V and 7 bases at J, with 15 bases between. CDR1 is MNHNY and CDR2 is SVGAGI in the germline V gene (reference sequence). The CDR3 loop spans 15 amino acids.

The rearrangement uses TRBV5-4 and TRBJ2-1, with TRBD2 identical over 8 bases. Germline trimming cut 5 bases from V and 8 bases from J; bases unmatched to any gene: 6. CDR1 and CDR2 from the germline V gene are SGHNT and YYREEE (reference sequence). CDR3 size: 13 residues. The CDR3 DNA reads TGTGCCAGCAGAGACGGGGGGGGTGATGAGCAGTTCTTC. This translates into CASRDGGGDEQFF. The full variable domain, in which reference TRBV5-4 and TRBJ2-1 provide the parts outside the CDR3, is ETGVTQSPTHLIKTRGQQVTLRCSSQSGHNTVSWYQQALGQGPQFIFQYYREEENGRGNFPPRFSGLQFPNYSSELNVNALELDDSALYLCASRDGGGDEQFFGPGTRLTVL.

The chain is built from TRBV6-6 and TRBJ2-7; TRBD1 matches 9 bases. With 6 bases clipped from V and 5 bases from J, the junction kept 8 bases outside the gene matches. The CDR3 extends over 14 amino acids. Germline CDR1 is MNHNY and CDR2 is SVGAGI (reference sequence). The CDR3 loop is CASREQGAAHEQYF. The CDR3 nucleotides read TGTGCCAGCAGGGAACAGGGGGCTGCCCACGAGCAGTACTTC.

This clone is a singleton in its sample. This sequence joins TRBV9 and TRBJ2-3, with D perhaps matching TRBD2 (7 bases). Germline loops: CDR1 SGDLS, CDR2 YYNGEE. V was trimmed by 0 bases and J by 2 bases, leaving 25 bases between them. This CDR3 has 20 amino acids. The CDR3 DNA is TGTGCCAGCAGCGTAGTAGGGGGGGGCCCGGGGACTGCCAACACAGATACGCAGTATTTT. This codes for CASSVVGGGPGTANTDTQYF.

This sequence joins TRBV7-8 and TRBJ2-7, with D unresolved. Germline V gene lookup returns CDR1 SGHVS and CDR2 FQNEAQ. V was pared by 4 bases and J by 3 bases, with 10 bases between. CDR3 length: 13 amino acids. The CDR3: CASSSGEFYEQYF. The CDR3 DNA reads as TGTGCCAGCAGCTCCGGAGAGTTCTACGAGCAGTACTTC. Together with reference TRBV7-8 and TRBJ2-7, the CDR3 gives the full variable domain: GAGVSQSPRYKVAKRGQDVALRCDPISGHVSLFWYQQALGQGPEFLTYFQNEAQLDKSGLPSDRFFAERPEGSVSTLKIQRTQQEDSAVYLCASSSGEFYEQYFGPGTRLTVT.

CDR3 nucleotide sequence: TGTGCCACCAGCAGTGTACAGCTGGACACTGAAGCTTTCTTT. This gives the protein CATSSVQLDTEAFF. The chain has TRBV15 and TRBJ1-1; D gene unclear. Germline V gene sequence: CDR1 LNHNV, CDR2 YYDKDF (reference sequence). The CDR3 consists of 14 residues. V shed 3 bases and J shed 3 bases, with 11 bases lying between them.

The chain has TRBV18 and TRBJ1-5, with 9 bases matching TRBD1. The germline V gene encodes CDR1 KGHSH and CDR2 LQKENI. After removal of 6 bases from V and 6 bases from J, the junction contained 12 bases not matched to a gene. This CDR3 spans 16 amino acids. Written as DNA, the CDR3 is TGTGCCAGCTCTCTCGGACAGGGGCCCACGGGTCAGCCCCAGCATTTT. Its protein product is CASSLGQGPTGQPQHF.

The rearrangement links TRBV5-1 to TRBJ1-1, with a possible D match to TRBD1 (6 bases). The CDR3 sequence is 15 residues long. Between the trimmed V and J ends, which lost 4 bases and 0 bases, there was a span of 13 bases. CDR1 is SGHRS, CDR2 YFSETQ, per germline. The CDR3 is CASSHLDSMNTEAFF. The CDR3 DNA is TGCGCCAGCAGCCACCTGGACAGTATGAACACTGAAGCTTTCTTT.

The rearrangement uses TRBV5-6 and TRBJ2-4, with D hard to call. The V and J ends lost 2 bases and 0 bases respectively, with 9 bases between them. The CDR3 totals 15 residues. The germline V gene encodes CDR1 SGHDT and CDR2 YYEEEE. CDR3 amino acids: CASSFDRVAKNIQYF. CDR3 nucleotides: TGTGCCAGCAGCTTCGATCGGGTAGCCAAAAACATTCAGTACTTC.

This chain uses TRBV14 with TRBJ2-1; possible D gene TRBD2, 6 bases. The CDR3 covers 17 residues. The germline V gene encodes CDR1 SGHDN and CDR2 FVKESK. V shed 0 bases and J shed 1 base, with 13 bases lying between them. Here the CDR3 reads CASSQDHTLASYNEQFF. DNA for the CDR3: TGTGCCAGCAGCCAAGATCACACACTAGCTTCCTACAATGAGCAGTTCTTC.

This clone was found once. CDR3 sequence reads: CASSPRAGGQETQYF. In nucleotides, the CDR3 is TGTGCCAGCTCACCCCGAGCGGGGGGGCAAGAGACCCAGTACTTC. V is TRBV18 and J is TRBJ2-5, with 10 positions matching TRBD2. Germline CDR1 is KGHSH and CDR2 is LQKENI. The CDR3 covers 15 residues. Trimming took 3 bases from V and 2 from J; bases not matched to a gene: 3. The variable domain in full, with the rest retrieved from reference TRBV18 and TRBJ2-5, is NAGVMQNPRHLVRRRGQEARLRCSPMKGHSHVYWYRQLPEEGLKFMVYLQKENIIDESGMPKERFSAEFPKEGPSILRIQQVVRGDSAAYFCASSPRAGGQETQYFGPGTRLLVL.

This chain uses TRBV6-5 with TRBJ2-7, with a possible D match to TRBD1 (6 bases). Germline V gene lookup returns CDR1 MNHEY and CDR2 SVGAGI. The V end lost 6 bases, the J end lost 2 bases, and 11 bases lay between the germline ends. The CDR3 covers 13 residues. The CDR3 nucleotides are TGTGCCAGCAGAACGGGACAAACCTACGAGCAGTACTTC. Translating it yields CASRTGQTYEQYF.

This rearrangement joins TRBV7-6 to TRBJ1-1; D remains unclear. The CDR3 is 13 amino acids. In germline, CDR1 is SGHVS, CDR2 FNYEAQ. The V end was cut by 3 bases, the J end by 4 bases, with 9 bases between. The CDR3 region has the DNA TGTGCCAGCAGCTTTCAGGACTCCACTGAAGCTTTCTTT. Amino acid sequence: CASSFQDSTEAFF.